The 4 T cell receptor beta chains listed next were all sequenced from one sample in a study of T cell changes during pregnancy in multiple sclerosis. The method was immunoSEQ multiplex PCR; TCRdb's version includes in-frame clones alone and lacks a portion of them. The sample has 55,000 to 65,000 clones; 90% are singletons. The sample here was peripheral blood, taken in the first trimester of pregnancy. The receptors were sampled from a female donor in good health, enrolled as a control in a pregnancy study.

The V and J genes are TRBV7-8 and TRBJ1-5, with a tentative D call TRBD1 (5 bases). Trimming stripped 1 base from V and 2 bases from J, with 9 bases between. The length of the CDR3 is 15 residues. Germline CDR1 is SGHVS and CDR2 is FQNEAQ. CDR3 protein: CASSLGGEGNQPQHF. The CDR3 bases are TGTGCCAGCAGCTTAGGGGGGGAAGGCAATCAGCCCCAGCATTTT.

This chain uses TRBV6-6 with TRBJ2-2; TRBD1 matches at 8 bases. Germline CDR1 reads MNHNY; CDR2 reads SVGAGI (reference sequence). Losses at the gene ends were 6 bases for V and 3 bases for J; bases not matched to a gene: 3. The CDR3 runs to 14 residues. Written as DNA, the CDR3 is TGTGCCAGCAGCGCACAGGGGGACACCGGGGAGCTGTTTTTT. Translating it yields CASSAQGDTGELFF.

The rearrangement uses TRBV6-1 and TRBJ1-2, with D uncertain. The germline gives CDR1 MNHNS, CDR2 SASEGT. The CDR3 is 14 amino acids. V was trimmed by 3 bases and J by 5 bases, leaving 13 bases between them. CDR3 region: CASSDGQVIYGYTF. In nucleotides, the CDR3 is TGTGCCAGCAGTGATGGGCAGGTAATTTATGGCTACACCTTC.

This clone was counted only a few times. The chain uses TRBV7-2 and TRBJ2-7; tentatively, D is TRBD1 (6 bases). Trimming removed 1 base from V and 3 bases from J, with 10 bases in between. The CDR3 is 14 residues long. Germline lookup yields CDR1 SGHTA and CDR2 FQGNSA. CDR3 nucleotide sequence: TGTGCCAGCAGCTTAGGGACAGACTACTACGAGCAGTACTTC. Protein product: CASSLGTDYYEQYF.